The sample holds a few counts of the clone carrying this TCR beta chain. Its antigen is still unknown. Looked up from germline, CDR1 is LGHNA and CDR2 is YSLEER. The CDR3 is made up of 15 amino acids. V was clipped by 0 bases and J by 2 bases, with 10 bases between them. The sample belongs to a study of T-cell memory formation after mild COVID-19. Notes on the study in general: The second-wave clones peaking on day 37 were not confirmed as SARS-CoV-2-specific. Clones that contracted from day 15 to 85 were balanced CD4/CD8, while later expanders leaned CD4+. Clones that contracted clustered mainly in CM and EM if CD4+ and in EMRA if CD8+.

Constant-segment primers and 5'RACE yielded cDNA libraries for TCR alpha and TCR beta, each carrying sample barcodes and UMIs. TCRdb reanalysed the 5' RACE reads using MiXCR and keeps one entry per CDR3 protein. The sample carries around 220,000 distinct CDR3 sequences, 16% recorded once. The sequence was collected from a man younger than 30 who had mild COVID-19 (a few samples of this study predate the infection). Cell type and time point are not known. The genes are TRBV4-3 and TRBJ2-5; the D is unclear. Sequences were obtained from PBMCs or a T cell subset sorted from them (not recorded which). The CDR3 DNA is TGCGCCAGCAGCCAAGATCGGTACGGACAAGAGACCCAGTACTTC. Translation: CASSQDRYGQETQYF.